The 17 T cell receptor beta chains listed next were all sequenced from one sample in a study of blood T cell repertoires in COVID-19. Method: immunoSEQ multiplex PCR; TCRdb's copy keeps in-frame clones and lacks some. The sample has 200,000 to 250,000 clones; approximately 81% are singletons. Sequencing was done on a sample of peripheral blood. These receptor sequences come from a man in his forties with acute or convalescent COVID-19.

V is TRBV5-4 and J is TRBJ1-3; perhaps TRBD1 as D (6 bases). In germline, CDR1 is SGHNT, CDR2 YYREEE (reference sequence). The length of the CDR3 is 16 residues. V dropped 4 bases and J dropped 2 bases, with 16 bases sitting between them. The CDR3, as DNA: TGTGCCAGCAGCCTCTTTAAGGGGGGGGCTGGAAACACCATATATTTT. This translates into CASSLFKGGAGNTIYF.

This chain joins TRBV27 and TRBJ2-2; tentative D call: TRBD2 (7 bases). The V end was cut by 3 bases, the J end by 3 bases, with 14 bases between. CDR3 size: 16 residues. Germline CDR1 is MNHEY and CDR2 is SMNVEV (reference sequence). Here the CDR3 reads CASSFGGGQDTGELFF. CDR3 in DNA: TGTGCCAGCAGTTTCGGCGGGGGCCAGGACACCGGGGAGCTGTTTTTT.

J is TRBJ1-6 and V is TRBV10-1; 8 bases match TRBD1. The CDR3 runs 15 residues. Per the germline V gene, CDR1 is WNHNN and CDR2 is SYGVQD (reference sequence). V shed 7 bases and J 5 bases; nucleotides not matched to a gene: 7. The CDR3 DNA follows: TGCGCCAGCACCCGAGGACAGGGAAATAATTCACCCCTCCACTTT. It is translated as CASTRGQGNNSPLHF.

This clone has just one count. This chain joins TRBV11-2 and TRBJ1-2; D unresolved. Trimming pared 0 bases from V and 4 bases from J, leaving 9 bases between. This CDR3 contains 14 residues. Germline V gives CDR1 SGHAT, CDR2 FQNNGV. CDR3 nucleotide sequence: TGTGCCAGCAGCTTAGACGTAGTTACCTATGGCTACACCTTC. Protein sequence: CASSLDVVTYGYTF.

This sequence joins TRBV7-3 and TRBJ1-1, with TRBD1 identical over 8 bases. V was clipped by 5 bases and J by 4 bases; unmatched bases: 12. This CDR3 has 16 residues. Germline CDR1 and CDR2: SGHTA and FQGTGA. The CDR3 region has the DNA TGTGCCAGCAGCCCAACCGGGACAGGATTGGGCACTGAAGCTTTCTTT. Amino acids: CASSPTGTGLGTEAFF.

The V gene is TRBV6-1, the J gene TRBJ1-1, with D unresolved. The V end lost 3 bases, the J end lost 6 bases, and 17 bases lay between the germline ends. From germline, CDR1 is MNHNS and CDR2 SASEGT. The length of the CDR3 is 15 residues. CDR3 sequence reads: CASSEDLGSWAEAFF. The CDR3 DNA reads TGTGCCAGCAGTGAGGACTTGGGGTCTTGGGCTGAAGCTTTCTTT.

CDR3 region: CASSSGTGRGGELFF. The CDR3 coding sequence is TGTGCCAGCAGCTCAGGCACAGGGAGGGGCGGGGAGCTGTTTTTT. V is TRBV11-2 and J is TRBJ2-2; a weak D match, TRBD2 (7 bases). Germline V gene sequence: CDR1 SGHAT, CDR2 FQNNGV. Between the trimmed V and J ends, which lost 4 bases and 7 bases, there was a span of 16 bases. The CDR3 consists of 15 residues. Drawing the rest from reference TRBV11-2 and TRBJ2-2, the complete variable domain is EAGVAQSPRYKIIEKRQSVAFWCNPISGHATLYWYQQILGQGPKLLIQFQNNGVVDDSQLPKDRFSAERLKGVDSTLKIQPAKLEDSAVYLCASSSGTGRGGELFFGEGSRLTVL.

In this sample, this clone turned up once. V usage is TRBV9 and J usage is TRBJ2-3; D remains unclear. CDR1 SGDLS and CDR2 YYNGEE come from the germline V gene. V gave up 1 base and J gave up 4 bases, with 28 bases separating them. The CDR3 totals 20 residues. CDR3 nucleotides: TGTGCCAGCAGCGTAAAACAAGATGGTGGGTACCAAATGAGCGCAGATACGCAGTATTTT. Residues: CASSVKQDGGYQMSADTQYF.

The V call is TRBV19, the J call TRBJ1-2, with 8 positions matching TRBD1. The CDR3 contains 14 residues. V lost 6 bases, J lost 4 bases, and 7 bases stayed unmatched. Germline V gene lookup returns CDR1 LNHDA and CDR2 SQIVND (reference sequence). The CDR3 DNA is TGTGCCAGTAGCTCCATAGGGACAGGCTATGGCTACACCTTC. Protein product: CASSSIGTGYGYTF.

Worth noting for this clone: At one end the junction does not follow the germline gene, possibly because of a read error. The same CDR3 can be traced to other DNA sequences in this sample. The rearrangement links TRBV7-7 to TRBJ1-1, with a weak D call TRBD1 (5 bases). The CDR3 sequence is 13 residues long. Germline assignment: CDR1 SSHAT and CDR2 FNYEAQ (reference sequence). In DNA, the CDR3 is TGTGCTAGCAGCCTACAGGTAAACACTGAAGCTTTCTTT. Protein: CASSLQVNTEAFF.

The rearrangement links TRBV6-5 to TRBJ2-7, with D maybe TRBD1 (5 bases). CDR3 length equals 12 residues. The germline V gene encodes CDR1 MNHEY and CDR2 SVGAGI. Trimming took 8 bases from V and 2 from J, leaving 10 bases between them. CDR3 residues: CASGDSAYEQYF. The CDR3 nucleotides read TGTGCCAGCGGAGACAGTGCCTACGAGCAGTACTTC.

V and J are TRBV28 and TRBJ1-5; D remains unclear. The CDR3 contains 13 residues. CDR1 and CDR2 (germline): MDHEN, SYDVKM. Trimming shortened V by 5 bases and J by 6 bases, and 11 bases separated the two germline ends. CDR3 DNA sequence: TGTGCCAGCAGTGGGGAGAGGGCTCAGCCCCAGCATTTT. It specifies CASSGERAQPQHF. The whole variable domain, remainder taken from reference TRBV28 and TRBJ1-5, is DVKVTQSSRYLVKRTGEKVFLECVQDMDHENMFWYRQDPGLGLRLIYFSYDVKMKEKGDIPEGYSVSREKKERFSLILESASTNQTSMYLCASSGERAQPQHFGDGTRLSIL.

This clone was seen only once. V usage is TRBV7-8 and J usage is TRBJ1-1, with 7 bases aligning to TRBD1. Looked up from germline, CDR1 is SGHVS and CDR2 is FQNEAQ. The CDR3 consists of 15 residues. After removal of 0 bases from V and 4 bases from J, the junction contained 5 bases not matched to a gene. The CDR3 nucleotides are TGTGCCAGCAGCTTAGCCCCCAGGGGGGTCACTGAAGCTTTCTTT. Its protein is CASSLAPRGVTEAFF.

The chain couples TRBV3-1 (or the pseudogene TRBV3-2) to TRBJ1-1; D gene ambiguous. Trimming stripped 0 bases from V and 10 bases from J, with 15 bases between. The germline gives CDR1 LGHDT, CDR2 YNNKEL (reference sequence). The CDR3 contains 14 residues. The CDR3 DNA is TGTGCCAGCAGCCAAGAAGCCGCGGGGTTAGGAGCTTTCTTT. Translating it yields CASSQEAAGLGAFF.

The genes are TRBV5-4 and TRBJ1-1; tentative D call: TRBD1 (6 bases). V lost 3 bases and J 1 base, leaving 7 bases between the germline ends. The CDR3 is 13 residues long. Germline CDR1 is SGHNT and CDR2 is YYREEE (reference sequence). The CDR3, as DNA: TGTGCCAGCAGCTGGGACACGAACACTGAAGCTTTCTTT. Its protein is CASSWDTNTEAFF. Variable domain in full (rest from reference TRBV5-4 and TRBJ1-1): ETGVTQSPTHLIKTRGQQVTLRCSSQSGHNTVSWYQQALGQGPQFIFQYYREEENGRGNFPPRFSGLQFPNYSSELNVNALELDDSALYLCASSWDTNTEAFFGQGTRLTVV.

The gene calls are TRBV5-4 and TRBJ2-2, with 8 bases fitting TRBD1. J gave up 6 bases and V 3 bases, and 1 base lay outside the gene matches. The V gene's germline CDR1 is SGHNT and CDR2 YYREEE (reference sequence). This CDR3 is built from 13 residues. The CDR3 sequence is CASSWTGSGELFF. The CDR3 nucleotides are TGTGCCAGCAGCTGGACAGGGTCCGGGGAGCTGTTTTTT.

DNA of the CDR3: TGTGCCAGCAGTGAAAACGAAGTCAGGGATACGCAGTATTTT. This encodes CASSENEVRDTQYF. This chain connects TRBV2 to TRBJ2-3; D gene ambiguous. This CDR3 is built from 14 residues. V was trimmed by 2 bases and J by 6 bases, leaving 12 bases between them. The germline V gene has CDR1 SNHLY and CDR2 FYNNEI.